A single sample gave rise to the 4 T cell receptor beta chains below, sequenced in a study of T cell responses to AZD1222 COVID-19 vaccine. The repertoire was sequenced with immunoSEQ multiplex PCR; TCRdb's copy has only in-frame clones and lacks some. The sample contains some 170,000 clones, roughly 92% of which appear only once. The starting material was peripheral blood, obtained on day 0 of AZD1222 vaccination. The receptors were sampled from an adult in good health.

Only a few counts were recorded for this clone. This rearrangement joins TRBV27 to TRBJ1-2; 8 positions match TRBD1. V shed 4 bases, J shed 3 bases, and the junction held 10 bases outside the gene matches. Germline values: CDR1 MNHEY, CDR2 SMNVEV (reference sequence). This CDR3 region has 16 residues. Here the CDR3 reads CASSSRTGQHYYGYTF. Written as DNA, the CDR3 is TGTGCCAGCAGTTCTAGGACAGGGCAACATTACTATGGCTACACCTTC.

The chain recombines TRBV2 with TRBJ1-1, with a possible D match to TRBD1 (5 bases). V shed 5 bases and J shed 0 bases, with 16 bases lying between them. The CDR3 consists of 16 residues. CDR1 is SNHLY, CDR2 FYNNEI, per germline. CDR3 sequence (DNA): TGTGCCAGCAGTTTACCCCGGGGCCATATGAACACTGAAGCTTTCTTT. The encoded protein is CASSLPRGHMNTEAFF.

Only one count was recorded for this clone. The chain combines TRBV15 with TRBJ2-5; D ambiguous. CDR3 length: 12 residues. Germline V gene lookup returns CDR1 LNHNV and CDR2 YYDKDF (reference sequence). V was pared by 0 bases and J by 4 bases, with 3 bases between. Here the CDR3 reads CATSRDLETQYF. In DNA, the CDR3 is TGTGCCACCAGCAGAGATCTAGAGACCCAGTACTTC.

As to this clone: Other nucleotide sequences in the sample specify the same CDR3. V and J are TRBV5-4 and TRBJ1-1; TRBD1 matches 8 bases. After removal of 4 bases from V and 5 bases from J, the junction contained 4 bases not matched to a gene. Germline V CDR1 and CDR2: SGHNT, YYREEE (reference sequence). The CDR3 totals 13 residues. Written as DNA, the CDR3 is TGTGCCAGCAGCCCGGACAGGGTGACTGAAGCTTTCTTT. This codes for CASSPDRVTEAFF.